Here is one TCR beta chain with its context. Its antigen is not identified. Clones were sequenced by immunoSEQ multiplex PCR, and TCRdb holds only the in-frame ones, with some missing. The repertoire consists of some 61,000 clones, with approximately 97% occurring once and the leading ten covering around 1.5%. The data were obtained in a study of cytomegalovirus exposure and HLA in healthy donors. The germline gives CDR1 MRHNA, CDR2 SNTAGT. Trimming stripped 1 base from V and 6 bases from J, with 13 bases between. This CDR3 has 15 residues. Study-wide points: Specific recognition of CMV antigens was confirmed in vitro for a few chains (all CMV-associated).

The sample comprised PBMCs. This clonotype was obtained from a woman aged 18-35 years in good health and CMV-seropositive. This chain joins TRBV6-4 and TRBJ2-4, with TRBD2 as a possible D gene (7 bases). CDR3 coding DNA: TGTGCCAGCAGTGACTTGGGGGAGGGGGGAAACATTCAGTACTTC. Translated, it gives CASSDLGEGGNIQYF.